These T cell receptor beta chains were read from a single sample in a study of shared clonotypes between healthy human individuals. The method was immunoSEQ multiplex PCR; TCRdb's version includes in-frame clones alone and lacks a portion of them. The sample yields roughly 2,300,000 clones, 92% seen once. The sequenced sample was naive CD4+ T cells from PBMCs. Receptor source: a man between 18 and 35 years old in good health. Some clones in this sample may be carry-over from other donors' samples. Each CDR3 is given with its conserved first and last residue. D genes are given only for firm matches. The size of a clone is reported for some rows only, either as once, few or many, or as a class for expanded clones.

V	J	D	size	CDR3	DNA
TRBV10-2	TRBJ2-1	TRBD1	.	CASSEGTVYNEQFF	TGCGCCAGCAGTGAAGGGACAGTTTACAATGAGCAGTTCTTC
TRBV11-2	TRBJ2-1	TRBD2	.	CASSRALAGEPNEQFF	TGTGCCAGCAGCCGCGCACTAGCGGGAGAACCAAATGAGCAGTTCTTC
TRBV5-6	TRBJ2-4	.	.	CASSRGYLAKNIQYF	TGTGCCAGCAGCCGGGGATACCTAGCCAAAAACATTCAGTACTTC
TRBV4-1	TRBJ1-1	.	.	CASSNPTGHSEAFF	TGCGCCAGCAGCAACCCCACAGGTCACTCTGAAGCTTTCTTT
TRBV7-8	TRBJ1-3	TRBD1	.	CASSLTGQGVVGNTIYF	TGTGCCAGCAGCTTAACCGGACAGGGGGTAGTTGGAAACACCATATATTTT
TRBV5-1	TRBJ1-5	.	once	CASSLLPGLSIQPQHF	TGCGCCAGCAGCTTGCTGCCAGGGTTAAGTATCCAGCCCCAGCATTTT
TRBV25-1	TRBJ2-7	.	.	CASTNRDNSYEQYF	TGTGCCAGCACGAACCGGGACAACTCCTACGAGCAGTACTTC
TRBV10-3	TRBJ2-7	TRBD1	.	CAISTSGQGRVEQYF	TGTGCCATCAGTACATCCGGACAGGGACGGGTCGAGCAGTACTTC
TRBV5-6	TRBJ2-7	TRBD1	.	CASSLGTGSSSYEQYF	TGTGCCAGCAGCCTCGGGACAGGTTCGAGCTCCTACGAGCAGTACTTC
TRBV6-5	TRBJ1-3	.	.	CASSPRVHSGNTIYF	TGTGCCAGCAGTCCCCGGGTTCACTCTGGAAACACCATATATTTT
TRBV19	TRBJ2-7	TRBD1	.	CASSLGQGSYEQYF	TGTGCCAGTAGTCTGGGACAGGGCTCCTACGAGCAGTACTTC
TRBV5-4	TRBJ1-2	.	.	CASSFWGGSNYGYTF	TGTGCCAGCAGCTTCTGGGGCGGCAGTAACTATGGCTACACCTTC
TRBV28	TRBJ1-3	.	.	CASSLAGAGGNTIYF	TGTGCCAGCAGTTTAGCTGGGGCGGGTGGAAACACCATATATTTT
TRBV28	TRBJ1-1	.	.	CASTIISAPALSTEAFF	TGTGCCAGCACCATCATTAGCGCTCCTGCACTGTCAACCGAAGCTTTCTTT
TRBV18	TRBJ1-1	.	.	CASSPRGVEVTEAFF	TGTGCCAGCTCACCAAGAGGGGTGGAGGTCACTGAAGCTTTCTTT
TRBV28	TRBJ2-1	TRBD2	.	CASTSRAGDSYNEQFF	TGTGCCAGCACTAGCCGTGCGGGAGACTCCTACAATGAGCAGTTCTTC
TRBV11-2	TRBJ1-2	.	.	CASSLGGIGYGYTF	TGTGCCAGCAGCTTAGGGGGTATCGGCTATGGCTACACCTTC
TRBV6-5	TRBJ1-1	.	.	CASSNRRAENTEAFF	TGTGCCAGCAGTAACCGCAGGGCGGAGAACACTGAAGCTTTCTTT
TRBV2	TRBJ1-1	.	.	CASSEWEGALNTEAFF	TGTGCCAGCAGTGAATGGGAGGGCGCCTTGAACACTGAAGCTTTCTTT
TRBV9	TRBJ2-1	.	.	CASSAQGSFYNEQFF	TGTGCCAGCAGCGCACAGGGAAGCTTCTACAATGAGCAGTTCTTC
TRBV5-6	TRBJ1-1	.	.	CASSLGYRTDMNTEAFF	TGTGCCAGCAGCTTGGGGTACAGGACAGACATGAACACTGAAGCTTTCTTT
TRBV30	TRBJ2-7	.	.	CAWTGGQRSSYEQYF	TGTGCCTGGACCGGGGGGCAGAGGAGCTCCTACGAGCAGTACTTC
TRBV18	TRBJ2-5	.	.	CASSPLQGGQETQYF	TGTGCCAGCTCACCCCTACAGGGAGGCCAAGAGACCCAGTACTTC
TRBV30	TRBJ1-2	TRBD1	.	CAWSRTGRGYTF	TGTGCCTGGAGTCGGACAGGGAGAGGTTACACCTTC
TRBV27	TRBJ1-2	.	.	CASGSNYGYTF	TGTGCCAGCGGATCTAACTATGGCTACACCTTC
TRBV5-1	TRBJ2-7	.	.	CASSPVPFTYEQYF	TGCGCCAGCAGCCCGGTACCCTTTACCTACGAGCAGTACTTC
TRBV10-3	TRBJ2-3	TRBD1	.	CAIRQGSDTQYF	TGTGCCATCAGACAGGGGTCAGATACGCAGTATTTT
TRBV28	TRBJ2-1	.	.	CASSLFGMEQFF	TGTGCCAGCAGTTTATTCGGTATGGAGCAGTTCTTC
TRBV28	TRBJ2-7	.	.	CASSTQRNEQYF	TGTGCCAGCAGTACACAAAGGAACGAGCAGTACTTC
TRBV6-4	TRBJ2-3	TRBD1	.	CASSPRDRGTDTQYF	TGTGCCAGCAGTCCCCGGGACAGGGGCACAGATACGCAGTATTTT
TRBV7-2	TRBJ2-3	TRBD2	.	CASSFFGGSTDTQYF	TGTGCCAGCAGCTTTTTCGGGGGGAGCACAGATACGCAGTATTTT
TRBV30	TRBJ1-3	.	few	CAWTLRDTIYF	TGTGCCTGGACCTTAAGGGACACCATATATTTT
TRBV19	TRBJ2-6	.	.	CASSISRTAIQGANVLTF	TGTGCCAGTAGTATCTCTAGGACGGCCATTCAAGGGGCCAACGTCCTGACTTTC
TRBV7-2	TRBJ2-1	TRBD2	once	CASSSYSGSSYNEQFF	TGTGCCAGCAGCTCCTATAGCGGGAGTTCCTACAATGAGCAGTTCTTC